A selection of T cell receptor beta chains follows, all from one sample in a study of cytomegalovirus exposure and HLA in healthy donors. TCRdb keeps only in-frame clones here, not all; method: immunoSEQ multiplex PCR. The sample consists of about 140,000 clones, approximately 76% of them appearing once. The specimen sequenced was PBMCs. These receptors originate from a man between 40 and 49 years old in good health and CMV-seronegative. CDR3s include the opening cysteine and the closing phenylalanine or tryptophan. The order of the fields is clone size, D gene, J gene, V gene, CDR3 protein, CDR3 DNA. The D gene is left open where the match is weak. Expanded clones are given a class, and other clones once, few, many or no size at all.

>.|.|TRBJ2-5|TRBV11-3
CASSLGERVLQETQYF
TGTGCCAGCAGCTTAGGAGAGCGGGTACTACAAGAGACCCAGTACTTC
>few|.|TRBJ1-1|TRBV5-1
CASSLPRGEAFF
TGCGCCAGCAGCTTGCCCCGGGGGGAAGCTTTCTTT
>.|.|TRBJ2-5|TRBV11-1
CASRPRFVEETQYF
TGTGCCAGCAGGCCCCGGTTCGTCGAGGAGACCCAGTACTTC
>few|.|TRBJ1-2|TRBV5-4
CASSLWTANYGYTF
TGTGCCAGCAGCTTGTGGACAGCTAACTATGGCTACACCTTC
>.|.|TRBJ2-7|TRBV18
CASSPRAGEQYF
TGTGCCAGCTCACCCCGCGCGGGCGAGCAGTACTTC
>few|TRBD1|TRBJ2-2|TRBV6-1
CASSGAGGTGELFF
TGTGCCAGCAGTGGGGCAGGGGGAACCGGGGAGCTGTTTTTT
>few|.|TRBJ2-5|TRBV10-3
CAISAQGAETQYF
TGTGCCATCAGTGCCCAAGGGGCAGAGACCCAGTACTTC
>once|.|TRBJ1-4|TRBV10-3
CAISEERAVGEKLFF
TGTGCCATCAGTGAAGAGAGGGCGGTGGGTGAAAAACTGTTTTTT
>.|.|TRBJ1-2|TRBV7-6
CASSSAGYGYTF
TGTGCCAGCAGCTCGGCGGGATATGGCTACACCTTC
>.|TRBD2|TRBJ2-7|TRBV11-2
CASSSLGGGGGGRNYEQYF
TGTGCCAGCAGCTCCTTGGGGGGGGGTGGTGGCGGGAGAAACTACGAGCAGTACTTC
>.|.|TRBJ2-7|TRBV6-5
CASSYGTGYEQYF
TGTGCCAGCAGTTACGGAACAGGCTACGAGCAGTACTTC
>.|TRBD2|TRBJ2-5|TRBV11-2
CASPGGPGSTQYF
TGTGCCAGTCCGGGGGGGCCAGGGTCGACCCAGTACTTC
>.|.|TRBJ2-2|TRBV5-1
CASSDGRRDPTGELFF
TGCGCCAGCAGCGACGGACGGCGGGATCCCACCGGGGAGCTGTTTTTT
>.|TRBD2|TRBJ2-1|TRBV9
CASSPSLPGLAGHNEQFF
TGTGCCAGCAGCCCTAGCCTGCCGGGACTAGCGGGTCACAATGAGCAGTTCTTC
>.|TRBD2|TRBJ2-7|TRBV19
CASSVGLGDYEQYF
TGTGCCAGTAGTGTGGGACTAGGGGACTACGAGCAGTACTTC
>.|TRBD1|TRBJ1-2|TRBV19
CASSLWDSSYGYTF
TGTGCCAGTAGTCTTTGGGACAGCTCATATGGCTACACCTTC
>.|.|TRBJ2-1|TRBV10-3
CAISDILADEQFF
TGTGCCATCAGTGATATCTTGGCCGATGAGCAGTTCTTC
>.|.|TRBJ2-5|TRBV7-7
CALIGSSVGTQYF
TGTGCCCTAATCGGGTCTAGCGTAGGGACCCAGTACTTC
>.|TRBD1|TRBJ1-5|TRBV28
CASSSDREVFQPQHF
TGTGCCAGCAGTTCGGACAGGGAGGTGTTTCAGCCCCAGCATTTT
>.|TRBD2|TRBJ2-5|TRBV14
CASSSFSGGAPQYF
TGTGCCAGCAGCAGTTTTAGCGGGGGGGCCCCCCAGTACTTC
>few|TRBD1|TRBJ2-1|TRBV15
CATSGQGYYNEQFF
TGTGCCACCAGCGGACAGGGGTACTACAATGAGCAGTTCTTC
>.|TRBD2|TRBJ2-1|TRBV6-4
CASSDSMANGGAKQFF
TGTGCCAGCAGTGACTCGATGGCTAACGGGGGGGCCAAGCAGTTCTTC
>.|TRBD1|TRBJ2-5|TRBV2
CASRAGGLQETQYF
TGTGCCAGCAGAGCAGGGGGCCTCCAAGAGACCCAGTACTTC
>.|TRBD2|TRBJ2-5|TRBV4-2
CASSQDVVAGVETQYF
TGTGCCAGCAGCCAAGATGTGGTAGCGGGGGTGGAGACCCAGTACTTC
>few|TRBD1|TRBJ1-1|TRBV7-9
CASSKTGERGTEAFF
TGTGCCAGCAGCAAGACAGGGGAGAGGGGCACTGAAGCTTTCTTT
>.|.|TRBJ2-1|TRBV4-1
CASSLRTLPSNEQFF
TGCGCCAGCAGCCTTCGGACTCTCCCCTCCAATGAGCAGTTCTTC
>.|TRBD2|TRBJ2-2|TRBV5-1
CASSLAQLAEYTGELFF
TGCGCCAGCAGCTTGGCGCAACTAGCGGAATACACCGGGGAGCTGTTTTTT
>.|TRBD2|TRBJ2-5|TRBV9
CASSVSGGARETQYF
TGTGCCAGCAGCGTTAGCGGGGGGGCGAGAGAGACCCAGTACTTC
>.|.|TRBJ1-1|TRBV7-5
CVRSLMREGNSSTEAFF
TGTGTCAGAAGCTTAATGAGGGAGGGGAACAGCAGCACTGAAGCTTTCTTT
>.|.|TRBJ2-7|TRBV5-5
CASSLVPEAPKQYF
TGTGCCAGCAGCTTGGTACCCGAGGCTCCGAAGCAGTACTTC
>.|.|TRBJ2-5|TRBV28
CASRTRGWETQYF
TGTGCCAGCAGAACCAGGGGTTGGGAGACCCAGTACTTC
>.|TRBD2|TRBJ2-3|TRBV6-5
CASTPAGGLADTQYF
TGTGCCAGCACCCCAGCGGGAGGTCTTGCAGATACGCAGTATTTT
>few|.|TRBJ2-1|TRBV19
CASSPRPSQGRDEQFF
TGTGCCAGTAGTCCAAGACCTTCACAGGGTAGGGATGAGCAGTTCTTC
>.|.|TRBJ2-2|TRBV29-1
CSVGGQGGTGELFF
TGCAGCGTTGGGGGTCAGGGTGGCACCGGGGAGCTGTTTTTT
>.|.|TRBJ1-5|TRBV18
CASSPRGSYGGAQHF
TGTGCCAGCTCACCACGGGGGTCCTACGGGGGAGCCCAGCATTTT
>.|.|TRBJ1-4|TRBV5-1
CASSSGETNEKLFF
TGCGCCAGCAGCTCAGGGGAAACTAATGAAAAACTGTTTTTT
>once|TRBD2|TRBJ2-2|TRBV4-2
CASSPGYSRTARDYATGELFF
TGTGCCAGCAGCCCAGGATATTCCAGGACCGCCCGGGACTATGCCACCGGGGAGCTGTTTTTT
>.|TRBD1|TRBJ2-7|TRBV28
CASSWTGSYEQYF
TGTGCCAGCAGTTGGACAGGGTCCTACGAGCAGTACTTC
>few|.|TRBJ1-3|TRBV7-6
CASSSPRELSGNTIYF
TGTGCCAGCAGCTCCCCCCGCGAACTCTCTGGAAACACCATATATTTT
>.|.|TRBJ1-1|TRBV2
CASSADQASFTEAFF
TGTGCCAGCAGTGCCGACCAGGCCTCCTTCACTGAAGCTTTCTTT
>.|TRBD2|TRBJ2-1|TRBV7-2
CASSLYIAGGGNEQFF
TGTGCCAGCAGCTTATATATAGCGGGAGGGGGCAATGAGCAGTTCTTC
>once|.|TRBJ2-7|TRBV12-2
CASRALDPFGPYEQYF
TGTGCAAGTCGCGCCTTAGATCCGTTTGGGCCCTACGAGCAGTACTTC
>.|.|TRBJ2-1|TRBV7-2
CASRMRLNEQFF
TGTGCCAGCCGGATGAGGTTAAATGAGCAGTTCTTC
>.|.|TRBJ1-2|TRBV5-4
CASSLREVAYGYTF
TGTGCCAGCAGCTTACGGGAAGTCGCCTATGGCTACACCTTC